The present entry profiles one T cell receptor (beta chain) with its context. What it recognizes is unknown. The data originate from a study of cytomegalovirus exposure and HLA in healthy donors. General observations from the study: Later work showed greater clonal expansion in HLA-associated TCR beta chains than in equally common others. Reports showed the classifier diagnosing cytomegalovirus status with high specificity and sensitivity. The study reported that TCR beta sequences accurately predicted HLA-A and HLA-B alleles in most subjects.

The PCR was carried out with 60 Vbeta primers and 13 Jbeta primers. The repertoire was sequenced with immunoSEQ multiplex PCR; TCRdb's copy has only in-frame clones and lacks some. The table lists some 110,000 clones, roughly 68% of them singletons. What was sequenced was PBMCs. The sequence came from a man aged 30 to 45 in good health and CMV-seropositive.

The CDR3 loop is CASSDDRAGNEQFF. The CDR3 DNA reads as TGTGCCAGCAGCGACGACCGGGCGGGAAATGAGCAGTTCTTC. The chain joins TRBV9 to TRBJ2-1; the D gene is possibly TRBD2 (6 bases). V dropped 3 bases and J dropped 7 bases, with 14 bases sitting between them. Per germline, CDR1 SGDLS and CDR2 YYNGEE. The CDR3 contains 14 residues.